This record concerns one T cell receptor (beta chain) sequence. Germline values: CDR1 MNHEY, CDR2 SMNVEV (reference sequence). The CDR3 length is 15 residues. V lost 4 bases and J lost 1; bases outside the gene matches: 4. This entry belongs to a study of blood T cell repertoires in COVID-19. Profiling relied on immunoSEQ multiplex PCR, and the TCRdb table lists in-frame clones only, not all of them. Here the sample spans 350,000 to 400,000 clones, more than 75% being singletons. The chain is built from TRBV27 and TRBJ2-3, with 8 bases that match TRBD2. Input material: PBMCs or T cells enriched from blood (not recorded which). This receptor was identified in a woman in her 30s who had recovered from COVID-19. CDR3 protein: CASSSSGGRTDTQYF. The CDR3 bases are TGTGCCAGCAGTTCCAGCGGGGGACGCACAGATACGCAGTATTTT.